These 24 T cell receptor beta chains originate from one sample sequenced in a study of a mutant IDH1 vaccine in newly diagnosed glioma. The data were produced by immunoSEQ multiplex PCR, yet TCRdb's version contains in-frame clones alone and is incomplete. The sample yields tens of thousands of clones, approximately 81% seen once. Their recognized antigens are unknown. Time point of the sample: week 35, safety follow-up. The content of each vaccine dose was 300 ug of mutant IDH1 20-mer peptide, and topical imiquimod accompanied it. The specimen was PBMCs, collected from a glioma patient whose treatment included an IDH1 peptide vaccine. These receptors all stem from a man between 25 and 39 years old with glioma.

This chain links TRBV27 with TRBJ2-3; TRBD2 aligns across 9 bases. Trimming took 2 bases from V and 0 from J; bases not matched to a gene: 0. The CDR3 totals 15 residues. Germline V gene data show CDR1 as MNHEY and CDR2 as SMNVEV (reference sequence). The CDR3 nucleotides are TGTGCCAGCAGTTTACTAGCGGGGAGCACAGATACGCAGTATTTT. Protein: CASSLLAGSTDTQYF.

The CDR3 coding sequence is TGTGCCAGTAGTGGACAGGGCAATGAGCAGTTCTTC. Amino acid sequence: CASSGQGNEQFF. The gene calls are TRBV19 and TRBJ2-1; 8 bases line up with TRBD1. The germline CDR1 and CDR2 sequences are LNHDA and SQIVND (reference sequence). The CDR3 totals 12 residues. With 5 bases clipped from V and 6 bases from J, the junction kept 0 bases outside the gene matches.

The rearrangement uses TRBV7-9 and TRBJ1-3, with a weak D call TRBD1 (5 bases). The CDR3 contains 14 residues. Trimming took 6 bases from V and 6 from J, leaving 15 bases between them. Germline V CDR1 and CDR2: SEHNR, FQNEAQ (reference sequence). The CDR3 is CASSFQGKENTIYF. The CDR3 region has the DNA TGTGCCAGCAGTTTTCAGGGAAAGGAAAACACCATATATTTT.

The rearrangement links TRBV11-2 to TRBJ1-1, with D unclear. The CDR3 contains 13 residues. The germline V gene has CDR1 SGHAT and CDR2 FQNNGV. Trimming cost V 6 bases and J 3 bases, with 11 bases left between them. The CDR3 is CASSSYGDTEAFF. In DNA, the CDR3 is TGTGCCAGCAGTTCATACGGGGACACTGAAGCTTTCTTT.

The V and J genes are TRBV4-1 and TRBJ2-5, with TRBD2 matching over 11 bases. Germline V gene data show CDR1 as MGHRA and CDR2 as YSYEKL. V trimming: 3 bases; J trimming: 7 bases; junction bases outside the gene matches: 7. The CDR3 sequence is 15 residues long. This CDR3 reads CASSHLAGGGGTQYF. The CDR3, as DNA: TGCGCCAGCAGCCATCTAGCGGGGGGTGGCGGGACCCAGTACTTC.

CDR3 region: CASSTGQTPRGYGYTF. DNA of the CDR3: TGTGCCAGTAGTACCGGACAGACCCCTCGGGGCTATGGCTACACCTTC. This chain links TRBV19 with TRBJ1-2; D might be TRBD1 (6 bases). The CDR3 sequence is 16 residues long. Between the trimmed V and J ends, which lost 4 bases and 4 bases, there was a span of 19 bases. Germline V CDR1 and CDR2: LNHDA, SQIVND (reference sequence).

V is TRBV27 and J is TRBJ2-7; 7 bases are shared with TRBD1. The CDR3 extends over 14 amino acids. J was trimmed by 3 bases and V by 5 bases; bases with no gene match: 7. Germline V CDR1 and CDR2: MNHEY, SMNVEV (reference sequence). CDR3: CASSLDRAVYEQYF. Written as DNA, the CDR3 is TGTGCCAGCAGTCTTGACAGGGCAGTCTACGAGCAGTACTTC.

The CDR3 DNA sequence: TGTGCCAGCAGTTACGCCGGGACAGGGAATTACGAGCAGTACTTC. Translating it yields CASSYAGTGNYEQYF. The chain uses TRBV6-6 and TRBJ2-5, with 9 bases that match TRBD1. TRBJ2-7 explains the end of the DNA better; the J call may be wrong. Germline CDR1 and CDR2: MNHNY and SVGAGI (reference sequence). This CDR3 region has 15 residues.

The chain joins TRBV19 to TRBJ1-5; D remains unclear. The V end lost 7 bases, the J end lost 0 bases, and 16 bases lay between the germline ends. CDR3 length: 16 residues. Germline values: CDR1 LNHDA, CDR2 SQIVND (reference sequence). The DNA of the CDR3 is TGTGCCAGTAAGGGCATCAGAACTTATAGCAATCAGCCCCAGCATTTT. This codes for CASKGIRTYSNQPQHF.

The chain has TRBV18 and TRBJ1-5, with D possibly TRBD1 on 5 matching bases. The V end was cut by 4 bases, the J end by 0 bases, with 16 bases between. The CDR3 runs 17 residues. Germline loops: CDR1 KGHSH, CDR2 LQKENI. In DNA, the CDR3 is TGTGCCAGCTCACTGGCTTCAGGGTCTTATAGCAATCAGCCCCAGCATTTT. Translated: CASSLASGSYSNQPQHF.

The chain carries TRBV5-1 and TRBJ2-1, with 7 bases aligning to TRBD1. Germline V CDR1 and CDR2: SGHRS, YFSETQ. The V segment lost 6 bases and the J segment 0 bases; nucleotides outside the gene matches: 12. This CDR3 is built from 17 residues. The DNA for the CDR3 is TGCGCCAGCATGGAAGCCTCCGGACAGGACTCCTACAATGAGCAGTTCTTC. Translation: CASMEASGQDSYNEQFF.

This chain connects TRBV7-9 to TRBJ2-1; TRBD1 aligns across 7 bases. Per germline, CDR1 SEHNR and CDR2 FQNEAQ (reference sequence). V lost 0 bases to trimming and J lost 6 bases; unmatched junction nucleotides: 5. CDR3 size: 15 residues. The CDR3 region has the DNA TGTGCCAGCAGCTTAGCACAGGGGCGGAGCAATGAGCAGTTCTTC. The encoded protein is CASSLAQGRSNEQFF.

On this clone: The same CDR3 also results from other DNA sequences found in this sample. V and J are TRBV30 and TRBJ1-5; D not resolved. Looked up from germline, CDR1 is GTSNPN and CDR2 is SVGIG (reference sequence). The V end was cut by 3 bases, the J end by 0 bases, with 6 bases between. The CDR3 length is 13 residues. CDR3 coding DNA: TGTGCCTGGAGCGGCGATAGCAATCAGCCCCAGCATTTT. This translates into CAWSGDSNQPQHF.

CDR3 residues: CASSQDDTGYEQYF. The CDR3 coding sequence is TGTGCCAGCAGCCAAGACGACACAGGGTACGAGCAGTACTTC. V is TRBV4-2 and J is TRBJ2-7, with a tentative D call TRBD1 (6 bases). Per germline, CDR1 LGHNA and CDR2 YNFKEQ. This CDR3 contains 14 residues. Trimming removed 0 bases from V and 4 bases from J, with 10 bases in between.

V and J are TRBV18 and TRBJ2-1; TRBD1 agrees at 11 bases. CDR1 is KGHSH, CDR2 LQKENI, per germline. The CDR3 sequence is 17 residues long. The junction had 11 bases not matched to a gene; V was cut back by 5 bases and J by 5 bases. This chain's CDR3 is CASSTGTGGSINNEQFF. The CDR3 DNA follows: TGTGCCAGCTCAACTGGGACAGGGGGGTCCATTAACAATGAGCAGTTCTTC.

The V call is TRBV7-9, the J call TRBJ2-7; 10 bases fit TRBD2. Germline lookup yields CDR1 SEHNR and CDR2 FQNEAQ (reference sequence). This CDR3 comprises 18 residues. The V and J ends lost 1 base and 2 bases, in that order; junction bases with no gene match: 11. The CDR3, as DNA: TGTGCCAGCAGCTTAGGGACTAGCGGAAATCACCGGACCTACGAGCAGTACTTC. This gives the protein CASSLGTSGNHRTYEQYF.

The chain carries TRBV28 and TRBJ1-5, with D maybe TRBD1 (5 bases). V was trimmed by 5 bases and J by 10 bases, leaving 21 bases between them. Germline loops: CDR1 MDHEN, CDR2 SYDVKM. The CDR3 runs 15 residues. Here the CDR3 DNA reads TGTGCCAGCAGTCCCTGGGACGGCCTATCGGATCCCCAGCATTTT. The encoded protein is CASSPWDGLSDPQHF.

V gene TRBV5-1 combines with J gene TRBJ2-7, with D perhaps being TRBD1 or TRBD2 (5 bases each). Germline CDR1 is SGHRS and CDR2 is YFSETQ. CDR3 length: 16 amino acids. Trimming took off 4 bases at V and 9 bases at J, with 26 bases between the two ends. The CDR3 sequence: CASSQTRDPSGARQYF. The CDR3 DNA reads TGCGCCAGCAGCCAAACCCGGGACCCAAGTGGAGCCAGGCAGTACTTC.

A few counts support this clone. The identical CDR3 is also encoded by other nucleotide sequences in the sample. For the CDR3, the DNA is TGCAGCGTTGCAGGGCAGGGGAATCAGCCCCAGCATTTT. Its translation: CSVAGQGNQPQHF. The J gene is TRBJ1-5, the V gene TRBV29-1; possibly TRBD1 for D (6 bases). Germline CDR1 SQVTM, CDR2 ANQGSEA. V was pared by 4 bases and J by 4 bases, with 11 bases between. The CDR3 consists of 13 residues.

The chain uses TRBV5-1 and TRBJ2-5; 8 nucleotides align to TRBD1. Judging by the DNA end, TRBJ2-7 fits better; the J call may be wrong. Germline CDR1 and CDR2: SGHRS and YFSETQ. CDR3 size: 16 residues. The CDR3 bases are TGCGCCAGCAGCTTGGTCGGGGCTACAGGGGGCTACGAGCAGTACTTC. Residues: CASSLVGATGGYEQYF.

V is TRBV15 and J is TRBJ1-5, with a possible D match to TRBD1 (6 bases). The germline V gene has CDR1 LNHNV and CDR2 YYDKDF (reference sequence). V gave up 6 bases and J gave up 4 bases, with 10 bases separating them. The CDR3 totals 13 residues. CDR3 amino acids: CATSSGENQPQHF. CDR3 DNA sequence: TGTGCCACCAGTTCAGGGGAAAATCAGCCCCAGCATTTT.

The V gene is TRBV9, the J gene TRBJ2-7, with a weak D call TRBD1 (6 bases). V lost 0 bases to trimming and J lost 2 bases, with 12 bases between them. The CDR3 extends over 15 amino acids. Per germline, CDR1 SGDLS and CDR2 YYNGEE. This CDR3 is CASSVALGQTYEQYF. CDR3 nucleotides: TGTGCCAGCAGCGTAGCGCTCGGACAGACCTACGAGCAGTACTTC.

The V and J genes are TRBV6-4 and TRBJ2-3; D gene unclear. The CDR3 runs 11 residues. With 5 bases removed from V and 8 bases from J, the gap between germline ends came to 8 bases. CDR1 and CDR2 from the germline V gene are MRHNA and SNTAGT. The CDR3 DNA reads TGTGCCAGCAGTCACTTAGGTACGCAGTATTTT. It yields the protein CASSHLGTQYF.

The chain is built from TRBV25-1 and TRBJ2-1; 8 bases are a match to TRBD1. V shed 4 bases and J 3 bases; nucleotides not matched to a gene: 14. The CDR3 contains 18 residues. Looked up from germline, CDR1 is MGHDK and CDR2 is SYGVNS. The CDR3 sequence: CASSVSGQGQNRYNEQFF. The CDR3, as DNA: TGTGCCAGCAGTGTATCAGGACAGGGCCAAAACCGCTACAATGAGCAGTTCTTC. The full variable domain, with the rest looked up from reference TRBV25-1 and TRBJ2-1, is EADIYQTPRYLVIGTGKKITLECSQTMGHDKMYWYQQDPGMELHLIHYSYGVNSTEKGDLSSESTVSRIRTEHFPLTLESARPSHTSQYLCASSVSGQGQNRYNEQFFGPGTRLTVL.